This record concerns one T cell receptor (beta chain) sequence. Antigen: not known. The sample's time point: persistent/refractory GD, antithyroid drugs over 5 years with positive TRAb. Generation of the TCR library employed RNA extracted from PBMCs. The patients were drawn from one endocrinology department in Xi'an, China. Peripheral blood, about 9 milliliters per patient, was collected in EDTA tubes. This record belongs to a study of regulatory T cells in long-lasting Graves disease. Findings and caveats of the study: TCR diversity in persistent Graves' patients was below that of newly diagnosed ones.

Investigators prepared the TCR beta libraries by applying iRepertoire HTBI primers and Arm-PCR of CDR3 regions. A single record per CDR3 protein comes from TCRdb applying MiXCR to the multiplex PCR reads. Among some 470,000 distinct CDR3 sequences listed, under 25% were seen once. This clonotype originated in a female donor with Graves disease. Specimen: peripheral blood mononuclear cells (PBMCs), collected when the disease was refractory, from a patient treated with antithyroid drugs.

The CDR3: CASRHRTNSYEQYF. The CDR3 DNA sequence: TGTGCCAGCAGACATAGGACTAACTCCTACGAGCAGTACTTC. V is TRBV5-5 and J is TRBJ2-7; TRBD2 is a possible D gene (6 bases). Trimming shortened V by 5 bases and J by 0 bases, and 12 bases separated the two germline ends. Germline V gene lookup returns CDR1 SGHKS and CDR2 YYEKEE (reference sequence). The CDR3 loop spans 14 amino acids.